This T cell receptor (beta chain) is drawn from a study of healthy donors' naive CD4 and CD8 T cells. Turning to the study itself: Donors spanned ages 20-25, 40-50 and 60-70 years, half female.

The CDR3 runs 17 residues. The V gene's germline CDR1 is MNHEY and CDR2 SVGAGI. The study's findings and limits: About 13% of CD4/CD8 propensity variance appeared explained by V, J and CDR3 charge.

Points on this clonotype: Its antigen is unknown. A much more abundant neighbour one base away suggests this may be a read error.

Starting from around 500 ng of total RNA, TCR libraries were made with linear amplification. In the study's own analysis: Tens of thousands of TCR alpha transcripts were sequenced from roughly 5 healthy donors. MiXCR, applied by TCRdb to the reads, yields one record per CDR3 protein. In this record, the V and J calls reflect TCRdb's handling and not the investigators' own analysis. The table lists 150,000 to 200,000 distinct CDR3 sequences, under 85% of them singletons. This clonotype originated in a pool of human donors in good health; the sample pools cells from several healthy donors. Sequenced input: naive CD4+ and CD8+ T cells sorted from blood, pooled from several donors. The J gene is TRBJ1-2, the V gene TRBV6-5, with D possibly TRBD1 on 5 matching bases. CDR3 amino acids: CASSLVIPGTAGYGCTF. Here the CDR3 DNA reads TGTGCCAGCAGTCTAGTTATTCCCGGGACCGCCGGCTATGGCTGCACCTTC.